The 6 T cell receptor beta chains reported below all come from one sample, sequenced in a study of T cells expressing NK-cell markers (dated by TCRdb to 2018 to 2021). Library preparation was by 5' RACE. The reads were generated on an Illumina HiSeq 2000. With the reads reprocessed by TCRdb, a single entry stands for each CDR3 protein sequence and no DNA is reported. The sample's clone listing holds some 500,000 distinct CDR3 sequences. In total, the top ten clones hold more than 1.4% of the sample. Sequences were obtained from blood T cells: a sorted CD56 or NKG2C T cell subset, CD4+ or CD8+ T cells, or bulk PBMC T cells (not recorded which). Receptors were obtained from a woman between 50 and 59 years old in good health. Donor details come from another sample of the same person, matched by shared clones.

The V gene is TRBV29-1, the J gene TRBJ2-6; TCRdb gives TRBD1 as the D gene, but with no DNA this cannot be confirmed. Germline-derived CDR1 and CDR2 are SQVTM and ANQGSEA. The CDR3 is made up of 15 amino acids. CDR3 residues: CSVLTGFSGANVLTF. The full variable domain, its missing parts supplied by reference TRBV29-1 and TRBJ2-6, is SAVISQKPSRDICQRGTSLTIQCQVDSQVTMMFWYRQQPGQSLTLIATANQGSEATYESGFVIDKFPISRPNLTFSTLTVSNMSPEDSSIYLCSVLTGFSGANVLTFGAGSRLTVL.

This chain links TRBV5-1 with TRBJ2-2; no DNA is available, so the TRBD1 call from TCRdb remains unchecked. The germline CDR1 and CDR2 sequences are SGHRS and YFSETQ. The CDR3 consists of 16 residues. The CDR3 is CASSRSPGGNTGELFF.

V gene TRBV7-8 combines with J gene TRBJ2-4; TCRdb gives TRBD2 as the D gene, but with no DNA this cannot be confirmed. CDR1 and CDR2 (germline): SGHVS, FQNEAQ. CDR3 length: 14 amino acids. This chain's CDR3 is CASSLGDYKNIQYF.

This sequence joins TRBV29-1 and TRBJ2-5. Germline assignment: CDR1 SQVTM and CDR2 ANQGSEA. The CDR3 extends over 11 amino acids. The CDR3 is CSVDVIGTQYF.

This chain links TRBV20-1 with TRBJ2-7; lacking DNA, the TRBD1 call made by TCRdb goes unchecked. Per germline, CDR1 DFQATT and CDR2 SNEGSKA (reference sequence). The CDR3 has 15 amino acids. The CDR3 region is CSALGTQQGDYEQYF.

V gene TRBV2 combines with J gene TRBJ2-3. This CDR3 has 14 residues. The V gene's germline CDR1 is SNHLY and CDR2 FYNNEI. CDR3 protein: CASSLSWNTDTQYF.